The T cell receptor beta chain described here comes from a study of blood T cell repertoires in COVID-19. Study in general: There were acute and convalescent COVID-19 samples, and they came from the United States, Italy and Spain.

Per the authors' pipeline: For nucleated cells, counts were estimated from reference gene primer amplification. Sequenced by immunoSEQ multiplex PCR; TCRdb stores in-frame clones only, minus some. V and J calls and clone size are as listed in that table; D and trimming were resolved from the DNA. The sample consists of about 350,000 clones, 87% of them appearing once. CDR1 is SGHDN and CDR2 is FVKESK in the germline V gene. V was shortened by 2 bases and J by 9 bases, with 14 bases between the two germline ends. There are 14 residues in the CDR3. This clonotype was sampled from a woman aged 45-59 years with COVID-19, enrolled during active disease. Material for sequencing was peripheral blood. The V and J genes are TRBV14 and TRBJ2-1; D is undetermined. The CDR3 sequence: CASSQLPRLGEQFF. The CDR3 coding sequence is TGTGCCAGCAGCCAACTACCTCGCCTTGGTGAGCAGTTCTTC.